These 6 T cell receptor beta chains were all obtained from the same sample, sequenced in a study of blood T cell repertoires in COVID-19. Produced via immunoSEQ multiplex PCR; TCRdb's table is partial and in-frame only. The data show about 180,000 clones, 88% seen once. The sample was peripheral blood. The origin of the receptors is a woman aged 30 to 39 with acute or convalescent COVID-19.

This chain connects TRBV6-5 to TRBJ1-3, with D possibly TRBD1 on 5 matching bases. The CDR3 is made up of 13 amino acids. CDR1 and CDR2 from the germline V gene are MNHEY and SVGAGI. In DNA, the CDR3 is TGTGGGGGCCGATCTTTCTCTGGAAACACCATATATTTT. It yields the protein CGGRSFSGNTIYF.

This clone was found a few times. The V gene is TRBV24-1, the J gene TRBJ1-2; D gene unclear. The CDR3 is made up of 13 amino acids. CDR1 and CDR2 from the germline V gene are KGHDR and SFDVKD. V was clipped by 0 bases and J by 5 bases, with 6 bases between them. The CDR3 DNA is TGTGCCACCAGTGATTTGCGGGATTATGGCTACACCTTC. Protein: CATSDLRDYGYTF.

The chain has TRBV6-1 and TRBJ2-7; 8 nucleotides align to TRBD1. J gave up 3 bases and V 2 bases, and 9 bases lay outside the gene matches. The CDR3 length is 16 residues. CDR1 and CDR2 (germline): MNHNS, SASEGT. The CDR3 here is CASSETPTGEDYEQYF. The CDR3 DNA reads TGTGCCAGCAGTGAAACCCCGACAGGGGAGGACTACGAGCAGTACTTC.

The rearrangement uses TRBV30 and TRBJ2-7, with a weak D call TRBD1 (6 bases). In germline, CDR1 is GTSNPN, CDR2 SVGIG (reference sequence). The CDR3 has 13 amino acids. Trimming took 0 bases from V and 4 from J, leaving 10 bases between them. CDR3 amino acids: CAWSVGTNYEQYF. The CDR3 bases are TGTGCCTGGAGTGTAGGGACAAATTACGAGCAGTACTTC.

V is TRBV11-3 and J is TRBJ1-1, with D maybe TRBD1 (5 bases). Trimming pared 5 bases from V and 4 bases from J, leaving 17 bases between. Germline CDR1 and CDR2: SGHNT and YENEEA. The CDR3 sequence is 15 residues long. This CDR3 is CASSQLGDSLTEAFF. CDR3 nucleotides: TGTGCCAGCAGCCAACTCGGAGACAGCCTCACTGAAGCTTTCTTT. Together with reference TRBV11-3 and TRBJ1-1, the CDR3 gives the full variable domain: EAGVVQSPRYKIIEKKQPVAFWCNPISGHNTLYWYLQNLGQGPELLIRYENEEAVDDSQLPKDRFSAERLKGVDSTLKIQPAELGDSAVYLCASSQLGDSLTEAFFGQGTRLTVV.

The chain recombines TRBV28 with TRBJ1-1; possibly TRBD1 for D (6 bases). The ends were cut back, 8 bases at V and 1 base at J, with 11 bases in the middle. Germline CDR1 MDHEN, CDR2 SYDVKM. The CDR3 is 13 amino acids. The CDR3 loop is CASPGAGNTEAFF. The CDR3 coding sequence is TGTGCCAGCCCAGGGGCAGGGAACACTGAAGCTTTCTTT.